Detailed here is one TCR beta chain. Germline V CDR1 and CDR2: SGHTA, FQGNSA. The CDR3 runs to 15 residues. J gave up 5 bases and V 4 bases, and 10 bases lay outside the gene matches. This specimen belongs to a study of CDR3 diversity in severe acne. Each CDR3 protein gets one entry after TCRdb re-called the PCR reads with MiXCR. The sample has roughly 100,000 distinct CDR3 sequences, roughly half seen once. This clonotype was sampled from a male donor with acne. The gene calls are TRBV7-2 and TRBJ2-5, with 7 nucleotides matching TRBD2. Sequencing input: blood. CDR3 residues: CASSSRTSGGETQYF. CDR3 nucleotides: TGTGCCAGCAGCTCTAGGACTAGTGGGGGGGAGACCCAGTACTTC. Looking up the rest from reference TRBV7-2 and TRBJ2-5 gives the full variable domain: GAGVSQSPSNKVTEKGKDVELRCDPISGHTALYWYRQSLGQGLEFLIYFQGNSAPDKSGLPSDRFSAERTGGSVSTLTIQRTQQEDSAVYLCASSSRTSGGETQYFGPGTRLLVL.